One sample yielded the 4 T cell receptor beta chains listed below, sequenced in a study of cytomegalovirus exposure and HLA in healthy donors (dated by TCRdb to about 2017). Libraries were constructed by the immunoSEQ multiplex PCR assay. The multiplex PCR relied on a mix of 60 forward primers for TCR Vbeta segments and 13 reverse primers for TCR Jbeta segments. Sourced from immuneACCESS, this table was stored by TCRdb with only in-frame sequences that have V and J called. A share of the clones is absent; for the studies checked, an unresolved V gene accounts for under half, and the remainder has no known explanation. The sample's table lists a count of 140,000 to 150,000 clones. Of the sample, approximately 1% falls within the top ten clones. The sample comprised PBMCs. The receptor set was obtained from a male donor in good health and CMV-seronegative.

This chain joins TRBV2 and TRBJ1-5; tentative D call: TRBD1 (5 bases). The germline V gene encodes CDR1 SNHLY and CDR2 FYNNEI. CDR3 length: 13 amino acids. Trimming took 3 bases from V and 7 from J, leaving 10 bases between them. The CDR3 spells CASSEERGQPQHF. The CDR3 nucleotides read TGTGCCAGCAGTGAGGAAAGGGGACAGCCCCAGCATTTT.

The rearrangement joins TRBV18 to TRBJ2-2; tentative D call: TRBD1 (6 bases). The CDR3 covers 16 residues. Germline V gene data show CDR1 as KGHSH and CDR2 as LQKENI. Trimming took 6 bases from V and 0 from J, leaving 14 bases between them. The DNA for the CDR3 is TGTGCCAGCTCTCTACAGGGCCATCCGAACACCGGGGAGCTGTTTTTT. It is translated as CASSLQGHPNTGELFF.

The J gene is TRBJ1-4, the V gene TRBV30; no clear D gene. This CDR3 has 14 amino acids. CDR1 is GTSNPN, CDR2 SVGIG, per germline (reference sequence). V was clipped by 3 bases and J by 3 bases, with 11 bases between them. DNA for the CDR3: TGTGCCTGGAGGAATTGGGCTTCTAATGAAAAACTGTTTTTT. Amino acids: CAWRNWASNEKLFF.

The rearrangement joins TRBV28 to TRBJ1-6, with 9 bases matching TRBD1. Trimming cost V 6 bases and J 11 bases; bases outside gene matches: 11. The CDR3 length is 15 residues. Germline assignment: CDR1 MDHEN and CDR2 SYDVKM. CDR3 region: CASRPPGTGFPPLHF. The CDR3 DNA is TGTGCCAGCAGACCGCCCGGGACAGGGTTTCCACCCCTCCACTTT.